These 24 T cell receptor beta chains were all obtained from the same sample, sequenced in a study of glioma-infiltrating T cells after dendritic cell vaccination. Regarding time point: after dendritic cell vaccination, including at tumor progression/relapse. Only in-frame clones appear in the TCRdb table, and some are missing; sequencing was by immunoSEQ multiplex PCR. The table has about 50,000 clones, roughly 84% seen once. The specimen was blood, collected after dendritic cell vaccination. The receptors here all came from a human donor with glioblastoma.

The CDR3 DNA follows: TGCGCCAGCAGCTCATTGACGACTAGCGGGGGTGAGACCCAGTACTTC. This encodes CASSSLTTSGGETQYF. This rearrangement joins TRBV4-1 to TRBJ2-5; 12 nucleotides agree with TRBD2. The ends lost 5 bases at V and 5 bases at J; junction bases unmatched: 9. This CDR3 has 16 amino acids. Germline CDR1 and CDR2: MGHRA and YSYEKL.

This chain joins TRBV15 and TRBJ2-1, with 8 positions matching TRBD1. Germline assignment: CDR1 LNHNV and CDR2 YYDKDF (reference sequence). The ends lost 3 bases at V and 8 bases at J; junction bases unmatched: 9. CDR3 length: 15 amino acids. The CDR3 nucleotides are TGTGCCACCAGCAGCGGACAGGGTGGCGGCGATGAGCAGTTCTTC. Residues: CATSSGQGGGDEQFF. The whole variable domain, filled in from reference TRBV15 and TRBJ2-1, reads DAMVIQNPRYQVTQFGKPVTLSCSQTLNHNVMYWYQQKSSQAPKLLFHYYDKDFNNEADTPDNFQSRRPNTSFCFLDIRSPGLGDTAMYLCATSSGQGGGDEQFFGPGTRLTVL.

This chain joins TRBV15 and TRBJ1-5, with a tentative D call TRBD1 (5 bases). The CDR3 sequence is 15 residues long. In germline, CDR1 is LNHNV, CDR2 YYDKDF (reference sequence). Trimming took 0 bases from V and 4 from J, leaving 10 bases between them. CDR3 residues: CATSRDRDRNQPQHF. DNA for the CDR3: TGTGCCACCAGCAGAGATCGCGACAGAAATCAGCCCCAGCATTTT.

The chain employs TRBV4-3 and TRBJ2-1; 7 nucleotides line up with TRBD1. The germline V gene has CDR1 LGHNA and CDR2 YSLEER. The junction had 8 bases not matched to a gene; V was cut back by 1 base and J by 8 bases. This CDR3 has 15 residues. As DNA, the CDR3 is TGCGCCAGCAGCCAAGTTGAAAAGGGGGCGGATGAGCAGTTCTTC. This translates into CASSQVEKGADEQFF.

The CDR3 reads CAMGGDSTEAFF. For the CDR3, the DNA is TGTGCAATGGGGGGAGACTCCACTGAAGCTTTCTTT. The rearrangement uses TRBV7-9 and TRBJ1-1; D may be TRBD1 (5 bases). The CDR3 is 12 residues long. Germline CDR1 reads SEHNR; CDR2 reads FQNEAQ (reference sequence).

This sequence joins TRBV6-5 and TRBJ2-1; a weak D match, TRBD2 (7 bases). Trimming stripped 2 bases from V and 6 bases from J, with 11 bases between. The CDR3 has 14 amino acids. CDR1 and CDR2 from the germline V gene are MNHEY and SVGAGI. CDR3 sequence (DNA): TGTGCCAGCAGTTACACGGGGGGCCCCAATGAGCAGTTCTTC. This sequence encodes CASSYTGGPNEQFF.

The chain carries TRBV10-3 and TRBJ1-2; maybe TRBD1 (5 bases). The germline V gene encodes CDR1 ENHRY and CDR2 SYGVKD. The V and J ends lost 4 bases and 2 bases respectively, with 14 bases between them. The CDR3 sequence is 15 residues long. CDR3 coding DNA: TGTGCCATCAGTGCTTGGTCGGGGGTCAACTATGGCTACACCTTC. Its protein product is CAISAWSGVNYGYTF.

CDR3 nucleotide sequence: TGTGCCAGCAGTGAGATAGCGGGACCCCAGGAGACCCAGTACTTC. This translates into CASSEIAGPQETQYF. The V call is TRBV2, the J call TRBJ2-5; TRBD2 matches at 8 bases. The CDR3 is made up of 15 amino acids. The V segment lost 3 bases and the J segment 5 bases; nucleotides outside the gene matches: 8. In germline, CDR1 is SNHLY, CDR2 FYNNEI.

The genes are TRBV6-6 and TRBJ2-3; D remains ambiguous. The ends were cut back, 7 bases at V and 2 bases at J, with 7 bases in the middle. The CDR3 extends over 12 amino acids. CDR1 and CDR2 (germline): MNHNY, SVGAGI (reference sequence). The CDR3 loop is CASTPFTDTQYF. The CDR3 region has the DNA TGTGCCAGCACCCCATTCACAGATACGCAGTATTTT.

The chain recombines TRBV18 with TRBJ1-5, with D uncertain. Germline CDR1 and CDR2: KGHSH and LQKENI. There are 13 residues in the CDR3. V was clipped by 6 bases and J by 7 bases, with 13 bases between them. The DNA of the CDR3 is TGTGCCAGCTCGCCCCAAAGAGAACAGCCCCAGCATTTT. Protein product: CASSPQREQPQHF.

This clone was recorded only once. CDR3 DNA sequence: TGTGCCAGCAGCCGGGACAGTAAGAACTATGGCTACACCTTC. This sequence encodes CASSRDSKNYGYTF. V gene TRBV14 combines with J gene TRBJ1-2; 7 nucleotides agree with TRBD1. With 4 bases clipped from V and 2 bases from J, the junction kept 4 bases outside the gene matches. Germline CDR1 SGHDN, CDR2 FVKESK. The CDR3 loop spans 14 amino acids.

The chain is built from TRBV4-2 and TRBJ2-7, with TRBD1 matching 7 bases. Germline CDR1 is LGHNA and CDR2 is YNFKEQ. The CDR3 is 17 residues long. After removal of 1 base from V and 10 bases from J, the junction contained 19 bases not matched to a gene. Here the CDR3 reads CASSQAFQPGQKVYQYF. The CDR3 region has the DNA TGTGCCAGCAGCCAAGCCTTTCAACCGGGACAGAAAGTTTACCAGTACTTC.

The V call is TRBV6-5, the J call TRBJ2-2; D is undetermined. Trimming left V 2 bases short and J 2 bases short, with 6 bases between. This CDR3 spans 14 amino acids. Germline V gene lookup returns CDR1 MNHEY and CDR2 SVGAGI. CDR3 region: CASSYTENTGELFF. For the CDR3, the DNA is TGTGCCAGCAGTTACACAGAAAACACCGGGGAGCTGTTTTTT.

The CDR3 bases are TGTGCCATCAAACCGGGAGGACAGCGCCAAGAGACCCAGTACTTC. Translated: CAIKPGGQRQETQYF. The V and J genes are TRBV10-3 and TRBJ2-5; D is perhaps TRBD2 (7 bases). The CDR3 sequence is 15 residues long. Trimming shortened V by 7 bases and J by 1 base, and 16 bases separated the two germline ends. Germline V gene lookup returns CDR1 ENHRY and CDR2 SYGVKD.

The chain carries TRBV5-1 and TRBJ1-6; D unresolved. V dropped 0 bases and J dropped 4 bases, with 11 bases sitting between them. Germline assignment: CDR1 SGHRS and CDR2 YFSETQ. The CDR3 runs 16 residues. The CDR3 sequence: CASSLAYGGYNSPLHF. DNA for the CDR3: TGCGCCAGCAGCTTGGCCTACGGCGGATATAATTCACCCCTCCACTTT.

The V and J genes are TRBV29-1 and TRBJ2-7; D is unresolved. From germline, CDR1 is SQVTM and CDR2 ANQGSEA. The CDR3 loop spans 11 amino acids. With 0 bases removed from V and 4 bases from J, the gap between germline ends came to 4 bases. CDR3 loop: CSVEDLYEQYF. As DNA, the CDR3 is TGCAGCGTTGAAGATTTATACGAGCAGTACTTC.

The CDR3 reads CATSTTSGGVPYNEQFF. CDR3 bases: TGTGCCACCAGCACAACTAGCGGGGGGGTTCCCTACAATGAGCAGTTCTTC. The J gene is TRBJ2-1, the V gene TRBV15; 13 bases fit TRBD2. V lost 4 bases and J lost 2; bases outside the gene matches: 5. This CDR3 is 17 amino acids long. From germline, CDR1 is LNHNV and CDR2 YYDKDF (reference sequence).

This clone was counted only a few times. This chain joins TRBV9 and TRBJ2-1; possibly TRBD2 for D (5 bases). The V end was cut by 3 bases, the J end by 4 bases, with 14 bases between. This CDR3 contains 15 residues. CDR1 is SGDLS, CDR2 YYNGEE, per germline. This CDR3 reads CASSAGDPLYNEQFF. The CDR3 nucleotides are TGTGCCAGCAGCGCCGGGGATCCACTATACAATGAGCAGTTCTTC.

The gene calls are TRBV7-9 and TRBJ2-7, with 9 bases fitting TRBD1. V lost 6 bases to trimming and J lost 5 bases; unmatched junction nucleotides: 11. CDR1 and CDR2 from the germline V gene are SEHNR and FQNEAQ (reference sequence). The CDR3 is made up of 15 amino acids. As DNA, the CDR3 is TGTGCCAGCAGTCCCACAGGGGGCGTTAAAAACGAGCAGTACTTC. Amino acids: CASSPTGGVKNEQYF.

In its sample, this clone was seen once. This rearrangement joins TRBV30 to TRBJ2-3; no clear D gene. Trimming cost V 3 bases and J 1 base, with 8 bases left between them. The germline V gene encodes CDR1 GTSNPN and CDR2 SVGIG (reference sequence). The CDR3 contains 13 residues. The chain's CDR3 is CAWRKQRTDTQYF. The CDR3 nucleotides read TGTGCCTGGAGGAAACAGCGCACAGATACGCAGTATTTT.

This clone was detected once. The chain carries TRBV27 and TRBJ1-6; D unresolved. The CDR3 extends over 13 amino acids. Trimming took off 3 bases at V and 7 bases at J, with 7 bases between the two ends. The germline V gene encodes CDR1 MNHEY and CDR2 SMNVEV (reference sequence). The CDR3 spells CASSLAENSPLHF. In DNA, the CDR3 is TGTGCCAGCAGTTTGGCAGAAAATTCACCCCTCCACTTT.

This chain connects TRBV7-2 to TRBJ2-7; 8 bases are shared with TRBD1. CDR1 and CDR2 (germline): SGHTA, FQGNSA. Losses at the gene ends were 0 bases for V and 2 bases for J; bases not matched to a gene: 0. The CDR3 totals 14 residues. The CDR3 DNA sequence: TGTGCCAGCAGCTTAGCGGACAGGGCCTACGAGCAGTACTTC. Amino acid sequence: CASSLADRAYEQYF.

V and J are TRBV25-1 and TRBJ1-4, with 7 bases fitting TRBD1. CDR3 size: 17 residues. The junction had 13 bases not matched to a gene; V was cut back by 1 base and J by 8 bases. Germline values: CDR1 MGHDK, CDR2 SYGVNS. The CDR3 bases are TGTGCCAGCAGTGAATTTAGGGCAACAGGGGCAGGGGAAAAACTGTTTTTT. Protein product: CASSEFRATGAGEKLFF.

The chain is built from TRBV4-1 and TRBJ1-5; 8 bases map to TRBD1. Germline CDR1 reads MGHRA; CDR2 reads YSYEKL. V dropped 4 bases and J dropped 4; count of bases not matched to a gene: 6. This CDR3 is 15 amino acids long. DNA for the CDR3: TGCGCCAGCAGCCCTTCGGACAGGGATAATCAGCCCCAGCATTTT. Protein product: CASSPSDRDNQPQHF.